Below are 22 T cell receptor beta chains sequenced from a single sample in a study of blood T cell repertoires in COVID-19. Clones were read by immunoSEQ multiplex PCR, and TCRdb kept only the in-frame ones, dropping some. The table records almost 200,000 clones, around 89% of them present only once. Sequences were obtained from PBMCs or T cells enriched from blood (not recorded which). Source of these receptors: a woman between 18 and 29 years old who had recovered from COVID-19.

This clone appeared a single time. The chain couples TRBV28 to TRBJ2-7, with 8 nucleotides matching TRBD2. Germline loops: CDR1 MDHEN, CDR2 SYDVKM. The junction had 9 bases not matched to a gene; V was cut back by 2 bases and J by 6 bases. The CDR3 totals 15 residues. The CDR3 loop is CASSLPTSGSREQYF. The CDR3 nucleotides read TGTGCCAGCAGTTTACCTACTAGCGGATCCCGCGAGCAGTACTTC.

The chain uses TRBV24-1 and TRBJ2-7, with D perhaps matching TRBD1 (5 bases). Trimming removed 5 bases from V and 5 bases from J, with 9 bases in between. This CDR3 spans 12 amino acids. Per germline, CDR1 KGHDR and CDR2 SFDVKD. The CDR3 coding sequence is TGTGCCACCAGTGGTCGACAGAACGAGCAGTACTTC. Translated, it gives CATSGRQNEQYF.

The chain recombines TRBV6-5 with TRBJ1-6; 7 bases map to TRBD1. The germline V gene has CDR1 MNHEY and CDR2 SVGAGI. The CDR3 totals 14 residues. Trimming removed 6 bases from V and 5 bases from J; junction bases left unmatched: 4. In DNA, the CDR3 is TGTGCCAGCAGCCTGGGACAGAATAATTCACCCCTCCACTTT. Translation: CASSLGQNNSPLHF.

This clone occurred once. This chain connects TRBV29-1 to TRBJ1-1; maybe TRBD1 (5 bases). The CDR3 spans 14 residues. Trimming cost V 4 bases and J 4 bases, with 16 bases left between them. The germline V gene encodes CDR1 SQVTM and CDR2 ANQGSEA. This CDR3 is CSVAPLGAATEAFF. CDR3 in DNA: TGCAGCGTTGCTCCTCTAGGGGCGGCCACTGAAGCTTTCTTT. Full variable domain (outside the CDR3, taken from reference TRBV29-1 and TRBJ1-1): SAVISQKPSRDICQRGTSLTIQCQVDSQVTMMFWYRQQPGQSLTLIATANQGSEATYESGFVIDKFPISRPNLTFSTLTVSNMSPEDSSIYLCSVAPLGAATEAFFGQGTRLTVV.

The chain is built from TRBV30 and TRBJ2-3; D may be TRBD2 (7 bases). CDR3 length: 14 residues. Between the trimmed V and J ends, which lost 2 bases and 6 bases, there was a span of 15 bases. Germline V gene sequence: CDR1 GTSNPN, CDR2 SVGIG (reference sequence). CDR3 bases: TGTGCCTGGAGTTACGGGGGGCACATCGATACGCAGTATTTT. Translation: CAWSYGGHIDTQYF.

This clone has just one count. This chain connects TRBV3-1 (or the pseudogene TRBV3-2) to TRBJ2-5; 8 bases are a match to TRBD2. The germline CDR1 and CDR2 sequences are LGHDT and YNNKEL (reference sequence). The J segment lost 2 bases and the V segment lost 6 bases, leaving 11 bases of the junction unmatched. This CDR3 is built from 16 residues. In DNA form, the CDR3 reads TGTGCCAGCAGTCAAAAGCGGGGGTTGGATCAAGAGACCCAGTACTTC. Amino acids: CASSQKRGLDQETQYF.

V usage is TRBV2 and J usage is TRBJ2-7; D is possibly TRBD1 (7 bases). Trimming removed 4 bases at V and 5 bases at J, with 15 bases between. The germline V gene has CDR1 SNHLY and CDR2 FYNNEI. There are 14 residues in the CDR3. The CDR3 reads CASSVGRGADEQYF. The CDR3, as DNA: TGTGCCAGCAGTGTTGGCAGGGGGGCAGACGAGCAGTACTTC.

The V gene is TRBV10-1, the J gene TRBJ1-1; D might be TRBD1 (5 bases). Germline assignment: CDR1 WNHNN and CDR2 SYGVQD (reference sequence). Trimming pared 6 bases from V and 1 base from J, leaving 9 bases between. This CDR3 has 13 residues. In DNA, the CDR3 is TGCGCCAGCAGGTTGGACAAGAACACTGAAGCTTTCTTT. Amino acid sequence: CASRLDKNTEAFF.

The chain employs TRBV2 and TRBJ1-5, with D tentatively TRBD1 (6 bases). Trimming removed 5 bases at V and 2 bases at J, with 13 bases between. This CDR3 has 15 residues. Germline lookup yields CDR1 SNHLY and CDR2 FYNNEI. The CDR3 DNA reads as TGTGCCAGCAGTCCCTTGACAGGTGGCAATCAGCCCCAGCATTTT. Its translation is CASSPLTGGNQPQHF.

The J gene is TRBJ1-2, the V gene TRBV28; 11 positions agree with TRBD1. V lost 4 bases to trimming and J lost 5 bases; unmatched junction nucleotides: 3. The CDR3 sequence is 14 residues long. Germline-derived CDR1 and CDR2 are MDHEN and SYDVKM. The CDR3 nucleotides read TGTGCCAGCAGTTGGACAGGGGGCCTATATGGCTACACCTTC. As protein: CASSWTGGLYGYTF.

The chain has TRBV5-8 and TRBJ1-5, with TRBD1 matching 9 bases. Losses at the gene ends were 4 bases for V and 7 bases for J; bases not matched to a gene: 9. From germline, CDR1 is SGHTS and CDR2 YDEGEE. The CDR3 has 15 amino acids. CDR3 residues: CASSLRDRAEQPQHF. The CDR3 bases are TGTGCCAGCAGCCTTCGGGACAGGGCGGAACAGCCCCAGCATTTT.

The genes are TRBV1 and TRBJ2-1; the table's D gene call, TRBD1, was not cross checked with the DNA. TRBV1 is noted as a pseudogene. The CDR3 length is 15 residues. This CDR3 reads CTSTGFIGGSNEQFF. The CDR3 nucleotides are TGCACCAGCACCGGGTTTATAGGGGGCAGCAATGAGCAGTTCTTC.

This clone is a singleton in its sample. This CDR3 reads CASSKGTGELKQYF. CDR3 nucleotides: TGTGCCAGTAGTAAGGGGACAGGGGAACTGAAGCAGTACTTC. This chain connects TRBV19 to TRBJ2-7; 10 bases are a match to TRBD1. CDR3 length: 14 amino acids. V shed 4 bases and J 8 bases; nucleotides not matched to a gene: 8. Germline V gene lookup returns CDR1 LNHDA and CDR2 SQIVND (reference sequence).

J is TRBJ1-3 and V is TRBV30, with 8 bases matching TRBD1. CDR1 is GTSNPN and CDR2 is SVGIG in the germline V gene (reference sequence). J was trimmed by 1 base and V by 6 bases; bases with no gene match: 2. The CDR3 contains 13 residues. The CDR3 DNA reads TGTGCCTGCAGGGGGCTATCTGGAAACACCATATATTTT. Its translation: CACRGLSGNTIYF.

J is TRBJ1-3 and V is TRBV11-2, with D possibly matching TRBD1 (6 bases). Germline-derived CDR1 and CDR2 are SGHAT and FQNNGV. CDR3 length equals 15 residues. V lost 5 bases to trimming and J lost 2 bases, with 13 bases between them. The CDR3 DNA sequence: TGTGCCAGCAGCCAAACAGGGCCCGCTGGAAACACCATATATTTT. Protein sequence: CASSQTGPAGNTIYF.

On this clone: The sample contains more than one DNA sequence encoding this CDR3. V is TRBV28 and J is TRBJ1-6; 8 nucleotides match TRBD1. The CDR3 runs 14 residues. V lost 5 bases to trimming and J lost 6 bases; unmatched junction nucleotides: 3. CDR1 and CDR2 from the germline V gene are MDHEN and SYDVKM. The CDR3 nucleotides read TGTGCCAGCAGTCTCGGACAGGGTAATTCACCCCTCCACTTT. Translating gives CASSLGQGNSPLHF.

The DNA for the CDR3 is TGCAGTGCTGGTGGACTAGCGGGGGAGGATACGCAGTATTTT. This encodes CSAGGLAGEDTQYF. V and J are TRBV20-1 and TRBJ2-3, with 13 bases aligning to TRBD2. The V gene's germline CDR1 is DFQATT and CDR2 SNEGSKA (reference sequence). The length of the CDR3 is 14 residues. Trimming took 5 bases from V and 6 from J; bases not matched to a gene: 5.

This clone was seen more than once but under ten times. The same CDR3 is also encoded by other DNA sequences in this sample. This sequence joins TRBV27 and TRBJ1-2; unclear D gene. Germline V lookup: CDR1 MNHEY, CDR2 SMNVEV (reference sequence). V lost 2 bases and J lost 0, with 4 bases in between. The CDR3 consists of 13 residues. For the CDR3, the DNA is TGTGCCAGCAGTTTAACAGCTAACTATGGCTACACCTTC. Translating gives CASSLTANYGYTF.

The gene calls are TRBV11-3 and TRBJ1-1; perhaps TRBD1 as D (5 bases). Trimming shortened V by 1 base and J by 7 bases, and 10 bases separated the two germline ends. Germline CDR1 and CDR2: SGHNT and YENEEA. The CDR3 contains 13 residues. CDR3 in DNA: TGTGCCAGCAGCTTAGTAGCGGGGCTTGAAGCTTTCTTT. This translates into CASSLVAGLEAFF.

J is TRBJ2-7 and V is TRBV30, with a weak D call TRBD2 (5 bases). CDR3 size: 13 residues. Trimming took 2 bases from V and 2 from J, leaving 10 bases between them. Germline V gives CDR1 GTSNPN, CDR2 SVGIG (reference sequence). As DNA, the CDR3 is TGTGCCTGGAGTACCCCGGGAACCTACGAGCAGTACTTC. Amino acids: CAWSTPGTYEQYF.

J is TRBJ1-6 and V is TRBV6-5; tentatively, D is TRBD1 (5 bases). V lost 2 bases, J lost 10 bases, and 15 bases lay in between. CDR1 and CDR2 from the germline V gene are MNHEY and SVGAGI. The length of the CDR3 is 15 residues. The CDR3 nucleotides are TGTGCCAGCAGTTACACGGGGGAAGGTAGATCACCCCTCCACTTT. Protein sequence: CASSYTGEGRSPLHF.

This chain links TRBV28 with TRBJ1-1, with 10 positions matching TRBD1. J was trimmed by 6 bases and V by 4 bases; bases with no gene match: 11. Looked up from germline, CDR1 is MDHEN and CDR2 is SYDVKM. There are 16 residues in the CDR3. The CDR3 spells CASSYPSGTGAPEAFF. In nucleotides, the CDR3 is TGTGCCAGCAGTTACCCATCCGGGACAGGGGCCCCTGAAGCTTTCTTT.